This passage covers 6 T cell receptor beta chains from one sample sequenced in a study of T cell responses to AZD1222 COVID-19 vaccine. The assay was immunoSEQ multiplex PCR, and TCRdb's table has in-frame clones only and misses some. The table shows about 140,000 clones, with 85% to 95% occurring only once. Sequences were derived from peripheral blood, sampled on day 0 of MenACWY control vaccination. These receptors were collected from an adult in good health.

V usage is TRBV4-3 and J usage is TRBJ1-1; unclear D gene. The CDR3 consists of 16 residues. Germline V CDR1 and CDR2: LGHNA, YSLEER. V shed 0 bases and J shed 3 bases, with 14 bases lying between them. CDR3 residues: CASSQEMRGTHTEAFF. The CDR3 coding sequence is TGCGCCAGCAGCCAAGAGATGCGGGGAACTCACACTGAAGCTTTCTTT.

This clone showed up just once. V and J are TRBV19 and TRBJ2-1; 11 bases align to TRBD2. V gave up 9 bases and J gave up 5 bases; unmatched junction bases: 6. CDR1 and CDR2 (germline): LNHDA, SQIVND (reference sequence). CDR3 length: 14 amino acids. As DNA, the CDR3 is TGTGCCAGCCAAACTAGCGGGAGTAACAATGAGCAGTTCTTC. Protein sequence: CASQTSGSNNEQFF.

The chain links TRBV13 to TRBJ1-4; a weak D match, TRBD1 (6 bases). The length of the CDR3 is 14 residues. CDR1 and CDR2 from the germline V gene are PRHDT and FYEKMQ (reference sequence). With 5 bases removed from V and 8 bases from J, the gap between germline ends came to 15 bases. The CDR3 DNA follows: TGTGCCAGCAGCCGAGGACGAGGGGGGGAAAAACTGTTTTTT. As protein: CASSRGRGGEKLFF. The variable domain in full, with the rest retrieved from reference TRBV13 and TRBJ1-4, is AAGVIQSPRHLIKEKRETATLKCYPIPRHDTVYWYQQGPGQDPQFLISFYEKMQSDKGSIPDRFSAQQFSDYHSELNMSSLELGDSALYFCASSRGRGGEKLFFGSGTQLSVL.

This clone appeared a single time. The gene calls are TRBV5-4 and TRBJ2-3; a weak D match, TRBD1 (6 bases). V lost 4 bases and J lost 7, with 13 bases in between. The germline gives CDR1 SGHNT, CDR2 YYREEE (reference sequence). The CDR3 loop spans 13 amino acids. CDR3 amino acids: CASSSEQGYTQYF. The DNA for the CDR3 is TGTGCCAGCAGCAGTGAACAGGGATATACGCAGTATTTT.

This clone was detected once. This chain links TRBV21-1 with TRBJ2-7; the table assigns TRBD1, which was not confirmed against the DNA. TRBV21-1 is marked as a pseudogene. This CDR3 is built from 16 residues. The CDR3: CASSGHRDRPSYEQYF. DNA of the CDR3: TGTGCCAGCAGCGGCCACCGGGACAGGCCCTCCTACGAGCAGTACTTC.

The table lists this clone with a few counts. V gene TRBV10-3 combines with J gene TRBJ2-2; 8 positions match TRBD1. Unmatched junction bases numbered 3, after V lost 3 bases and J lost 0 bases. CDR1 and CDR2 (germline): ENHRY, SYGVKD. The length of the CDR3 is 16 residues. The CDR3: CAISEGQGANTGELFF. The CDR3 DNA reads TGTGCCATCAGTGAAGGACAGGGCGCGAACACCGGGGAGCTGTTTTTT.